A selection of T cell receptor beta chains follows, all from one sample in a study of cytomegalovirus exposure and HLA in healthy donors. Assay: immunoSEQ multiplex PCR; the TCRdb copy retains only in-frame clones and omits some. The table lists about 120,000 clones, roughly three fifths of them singletons. Sequencing was carried out using PBMCs. The receptors originated from a middle-aged man in good health and CMV-seropositive. The CDR3 runs from the conserved cysteine through the conserved F or W. A D gene is named only where the DNA matches it firmly. The listing skips clone size in some rows; elsewhere it reads once, few, many or a size class.

V: TRBV19; size: NA; D: NA; J: TRBJ1-1; DNA: TGTGCCAGTAGTCTACAGGTGGGGAACACTGAAGCTTTCTTT; CDR3: CASSLQVGNTEAFF
V: TRBV4-3; size: NA; D: TRBD1; J: TRBJ1-5; DNA: TGCGCCAGCAGCCCCTGGACAGGGGGTCAGCCCCAGCATTTT; CDR3: CASSPWTGGQPQHF
V: TRBV6-5; size: few; D: TRBD1; J: TRBJ1-2; DNA: TGTGCCAGCAGTTACGGCGGGACAGCTAACTATGGCTACACCTTC; CDR3: CASSYGGTANYGYTF
V: TRBV28; size: many; D: TRBD1; J: TRBJ1-4; DNA: TGTGCCAGCAGTCCGACAGGGGGAGGTGAAAAACTGTTTTTT; CDR3: CASSPTGGGEKLFF
V: TRBV4-1; size: NA; D: TRBD1; J: TRBJ2-3; DNA: TGCGCCAGCAGCCAAGACCCGACAGGGAGAGCAGATACGCAGTATTTT; CDR3: CASSQDPTGRADTQYF
V: TRBV5-4; size: few; D: NA; J: TRBJ2-5; DNA: TGTGCCAGCAGCTTCTTCGTCGGGAGCGGGTTCCAAGAGACCCAGTACTTC; CDR3: CASSFFVGSGFQETQYF
V: TRBV7-8; size: NA; D: TRBD2; J: TRBJ2-1; DNA: TGTGCCAGCAGCTTCCCTAGCGGGCCGACTCGCTCCTACAATGAGCAGTTCTTC; CDR3: CASSFPSGPTRSYNEQFF
V: TRBV7-8; size: NA; D: TRBD1; J: TRBJ2-5; DNA: TGTGCCAGCAGCTTAAATGGGCAGGGGGCGCAGCAAGAGACCCAGTACTTC; CDR3: CASSLNGQGAQQETQYF
V: TRBV6-1; size: NA; D: NA; J: TRBJ1-1; DNA: TGTGCCAGCAGTGAACACGGGGGGGCGCCTATCGAGGCTTTCTTC; CDR3: CASSEHGGAPIEAFF
V: TRBV9; size: NA; D: TRBD1; J: TRBJ2-5; DNA: TGTGCCAGCAGCGTCGAGGGGGCGCGCTACGAGACCCAGTACTTC; CDR3: CASSVEGARYETQYF
V: TRBV27; size: few; D: NA; J: TRBJ1-1; DNA: TGTGCCAGCAGTTCCTACAGGAATCGGAACACTGAAGCTTTCTTT; CDR3: CASSSYRNRNTEAFF
V: TRBV28; size: NA; D: NA; J: TRBJ2-7; DNA: TGTGCCAGCACCATAGGGAGCTTCTCCTACGAGCAGTACTTC; CDR3: CASTIGSFSYEQYF
V: TRBV6-1; size: NA; D: NA; J: TRBJ1-5; DNA: TGTGCCAGCACCCTCGACAGGTCTCGGTCCCAGCATTTT; CDR3: CASTLDRSRSQHF
V: TRBV5-6; size: NA; D: TRBD1; J: TRBJ2-3; DNA: TGTGCCAGCAGCTTCCGCAGGGGGCTATCGGACACAGATACGCAGTATTTT; CDR3: CASSFRRGLSDTDTQYF
V: TRBV28; size: NA; D: NA; J: TRBJ1-1; DNA: TGTGCCAGCAGTGGGGGCTGGGAAACTGAAGCTTTCTTT; CDR3: CASSGGWETEAFF
V: TRBV6-1; size: many; D: TRBD2; J: TRBJ2-2; DNA: TGTGCCAGCAGAGGGACTAGCGGGGGAATAGGGGAGCTGTTTTTT; CDR3: CASRGTSGGIGELFF
V: TRBV9; size: NA; D: TRBD1; J: TRBJ2-2; DNA: TGTGCCAGTGGGACAGGGAACACCGGGGAGCTGTTTTTT; CDR3: CASGTGNTGELFF
V: TRBV5-1; size: NA; D: TRBD1; J: TRBJ2-5; DNA: TGCGCCAGCAGCTTGGGCGTCGAGGGACAGGGTGGGGAGACCCAGTACTTC; CDR3: CASSLGVEGQGGETQYF
V: TRBV14; size: NA; D: NA; J: TRBJ2-1; DNA: TGTGCCAGCAGCCAGCTTATCGGTTACAATGAGCAGTTCTTC; CDR3: CASSQLIGYNEQFF
V: TRBV7-2; size: NA; D: TRBD1; J: TRBJ1-2; DNA: TGTGCCAGCAGCTTAGCCGGGACAGAGAAAAACTATGGCTACACCTTC; CDR3: CASSLAGTEKNYGYTF
V: TRBV2; size: NA; D: TRBD1; J: TRBJ1-6; DNA: TGTGCCAGCATTCACAGGGGTAATTCACCCCTCCACTTT; CDR3: CASIHRGNSPLHF